The sequence of this T cell receptor (beta chain) was determined in a study of blood T cell repertoires in COVID-19. Authors' methods: Reference gene primers were amplified, and this amplification served to estimate nucleated cell counts. Method: immunoSEQ multiplex PCR; TCRdb's copy keeps in-frame clones and lacks some. That table supplies the V and J calls and clone size; D and trimming were determined from the DNA. The sample yields 300,000 to 450,000 clones, 85% to 90% seen once. CDR3 size: 15 residues. CDR1 MNHEY and CDR2 SVGAGI come from the germline V gene. Trimming pared 6 bases from V and 2 bases from J, leaving 16 bases between.

The receptor's source is a woman aged 18-29 years who had recovered from COVID-19. The chain links TRBV6-5 to TRBJ2-5, with a possible D match to TRBD2 (6 bases). Sequencing input: PBMCs or T cells enriched from blood (not recorded which). CDR3 nucleotides: TGTGCCAGCAGCAGCATCGGGGGAGGACAAGAGACCCAGTACTTC. Protein product: CASSSIGGGQETQYF.